This T cell receptor beta chain was captured in a study of regulatory T cells in long-lasting Graves disease (dated by TCRdb to the early 2020s). Context from the whole study: Newly diagnosed Graves' disease patients had taken antithyroid drugs for less than 3 months. Patients with persistent Graves' disease were compared with patients with newly diagnosed Graves' disease using TCR sequencing and RNA sequencing of peripheral blood. The study was conducted in China and was registered as a clinical trial. A total of about 33 samples underwent TCR sequencing, from about 13 patients with persistent Graves' disease and 20 patients with newly diagnosed Graves' disease. The full study reports these points: Persistent disease showed preferential use of TRBV28, TRBJ1-2 and TRBJ2-5, whereas newly diagnosed disease favored TRBV20-1 and TRBJ2-1. The small sample size was acknowledged by the authors as a limitation that may reduce accuracy. Peripheral blood alone was examined, since thyroid tissue, which constituted the primary lesion, could not be accessed. More public clonotypes were shared among persistent patients (over 2,500) than among newly diagnosed patients (just under 1,000). Lower TCR Shannon entropy and fewer highly expanded clones were observed in persistent Graves' disease patients than in newly diagnosed patients, which suggested clonal expansion. Only the TCR beta chain was sequenced and analyzed.

Turning to this clonotype: The antigen it binds to is not known. Per-nucleotide qualities are absent, and no much larger clonotype sits a single base away.

There are 14 amino acids in the CDR3, from cysteine to phenylalanine inclusive. The entry retains the CDR3 DNA only, 42 bases that are in frame from base 1. The junction shows trimming of 3 bases on V and 4 bases on J, plus 15 bases between the germline ends. The germline V gene (reference sequence) yields DFQATT for CDR1 and SNEGSKA for CDR2. The library was built by means of multiplex PCR. The data were produced on an Illumina HiSeq 4000. iRepertoire HTBI primers and Arm-PCR amplification of CDR3 regions were used to construct TCR beta libraries. PCR products were gel purified before sequencing. As for how the authors treated the data: Gene usage analysis of CDR3 amino acid clonotypes relied on the roughly 60 TRBV and about 15 TRBJ segments identified across samples. COPE and FqMerger were used to merge filtered high-quality paired reads into contigs. BLAST was used to align contigs to the IMGT TRBV, TRBD and TRBJ reference genes, and CDR3 was defined following IMGT. Highly expanded clones were defined as clonotypes with a frequency above 0.1%. Shannon entropy served as the measure of repertoire diversity, while the Gini coefficient captured V-J evenness. Clonotypes shared by more than one individual were considered public. The public reads were reprocessed in TCRdb via fastp at Q25 and MiXCR, keeping in-frame beta chains. Here each entry gathers all rows of one CDR3 protein and keeps the most common genes and DNA. The V and J calls were determined by TCRdb, not by the authors. The sample includes about 530,000 distinct CDR3 sequences, with about 15% observed a single time. The leading ten clones occupy just under 25% of the sample.

The time point label corresponds to: newly diagnosed GD, antithyroid drugs for less than 3 months. For both TCR sequencing and RNA sequencing, RNA was extracted from PBMCs in TRIzol. The diagnosis of Graves' disease was made according to American Thyroid Association guidelines. Patients for the study were recruited at an endocrinology department in Xi'an, China. Each patient gave around 9.2 milliliters of peripheral blood, collected in an EDTA anticoagulant tube. Ficoll Paque Plus density gradient separation was used to isolate PBMCs, and no further T cell sorting was done. RNA quality was checked with an Agilent 2100 Bioanalyzer and agarose gel, and concentration with a NanoDrop 2000. These data are also associated with another study on T cells in Graves' hyperthyroidism and ophthalmopathy. As the second publication notes: Graves' hyperthyroidism was defined as stable when no progression to ophthalmopathy occurred over 18 months of follow-up. Hyperthyroidism patients were newly diagnosed, with disease duration under 2 months, and aged 18 to 65 years. The study excluded patients with uncontrolled infections, other autoimmune diseases, pregnancy or lactation. Clinical symptoms, serum thyroxine and TRAb, thyroid ultrasound, and orbital computed tomography formed the basis for the diagnoses. A first-round RT-PCR of the TCR CDR3 used the HTBI primer set with the Qiagen OneStep RT-PCR kit. Most expanded thyroid clonotypes (frequency above 0.001) were also found in blood, which suggests that blood repertoires may mirror thyroid immune responses. Ophthalmopathy was separated from stable hyperthyroidism by a 13 V-J signature model, with around 90% sensitivity and about 81% specificity obtained in cross-validation and 80%/75% obtained in testing. In validation, the model predicted progression to ophthalmopathy a median of roughly 6.1 months before onset, with about 67% sensitivity and just under 75% specificity. A discovery cohort of fewer than 110 patients, 43 with Graves' ophthalmopathy and approximately 60 with stable Graves' hyperthyroidism, was used to find distinguishing TCR V-J signatures. Prospective prediction of ophthalmopathy was tested in an independent validation cohort of about 19 hyperthyroidism patients and 17 patients who later progressed to ophthalmopathy. The approximately 98 discovery patients were randomly divided into training and test sets at a 7:3 ratio. Thyroid tissue and blood T-cell repertoires from about 6 Graves' hyperthyroidism patients were also compared in the study. Once sampling was done, hyperthyroidism patients were given methimazole at a starting dose of 30 mg daily, whereas ophthalmopathy patients were given high-dose intravenous methylprednisolone. Libraries were constructed in a second round of multiplex PCR, after which size selection and purification were carried out. Paired-end sequencing of the libraries was performed with 100 bp reads on an Illumina HiSeq2000. Raw data were processed with SOAPnuke, discarding reads with adapters, uncalled bases, mean Phred below 15, or no exact constant-primer or identifier match. High-quality paired reads were merged using COPE v1.2.5, and each unique nucleotide sequence was defined as a clonotype. MiTCR v1.1 was used to align the clonotypes against IMGT TRBV, TRBD and TRBJ reference segments. Analysis was restricted to V-J combinations with a frequency above 0.0001, which covered 99.2% of repertoires. A TCS score was defined as the ratio between F50 (clonal expansion) and ExV (chaos), using BLOSUM62-based TCRdist between CDR3 peptides within each V-J. Welch's t-statistics and random forest reduced several hundred V-J features to 10 to 15, which were used in a naive Bayes classifier (R e1071). Sample size was not statistically predetermined, and blinding of investigators to group allocation was not performed. According to the paper, TCR Vbeta CDR3 sequencing was carried out on about 140 peripheral blood samples, which came from fewer than 50 ophthalmopathy, some 73 hyperthyroidism and roughly 17 progressor patients.

The sequence was collected from a woman aged 35-65 years with Graves disease. Donor details come from another sample of the same person, matched by shared clones. Sequences were derived from peripheral blood mononuclear cells (PBMCs), sampled at new diagnosis, from a patient treated with antithyroid drugs. Recombination joined TRBV20-1 with TRBJ1-2; possibly the D gene is TRBD1, per 5 matching bases. CDR3 region: CSASGGATTYGYTF. The base sequence is TGCAGTGCTAGTGGGGGTGCTACTACCTATGGCTACACCTTC.